This T cell receptor (beta chain) was captured in a study of memory CD4+ T cells and cytomegalovirus serostatus. As for the study in general: Of the healthy Belgian adults, 9 were CMV seropositive and 24 seronegative.

To note about this clone: Antigen unknown.

Findings and caveats of the study: The CMV-associated TCR signature appears largely within the CD4+ memory repertoire. About 40% of the 164 known CMV-associated TCRbeta sequences appeared in CD4+ memory.

Germline V CDR1 and CDR2: MGHRA, YSYEKL. There are 13 residues in the CDR3. V was cut by 3 bases and J by 6 bases, with 9 bases left in between. The sort gate was single viable CD3+CD4+CD8-CD45RO+ cells for memory CD4+ T cells. The repertoire was sequenced with immunoSEQ multiplex PCR; TCRdb's copy has only in-frame clones and lacks some. The sample consists of about 48,000 clones, around 78% of them appearing once. The sequence came from an adult in good health and CMV-seronegative. Sequenced sample: memory CD4+ T cells from blood. The J gene is TRBJ2-1, the V gene TRBV4-1; the D is unclear. The CDR3 spells CASSHGLGNEQFF. CDR3 nucleotide sequence: TGCGCCAGCAGCCACGGCCTGGGCAATGAGCAGTTCTTC.